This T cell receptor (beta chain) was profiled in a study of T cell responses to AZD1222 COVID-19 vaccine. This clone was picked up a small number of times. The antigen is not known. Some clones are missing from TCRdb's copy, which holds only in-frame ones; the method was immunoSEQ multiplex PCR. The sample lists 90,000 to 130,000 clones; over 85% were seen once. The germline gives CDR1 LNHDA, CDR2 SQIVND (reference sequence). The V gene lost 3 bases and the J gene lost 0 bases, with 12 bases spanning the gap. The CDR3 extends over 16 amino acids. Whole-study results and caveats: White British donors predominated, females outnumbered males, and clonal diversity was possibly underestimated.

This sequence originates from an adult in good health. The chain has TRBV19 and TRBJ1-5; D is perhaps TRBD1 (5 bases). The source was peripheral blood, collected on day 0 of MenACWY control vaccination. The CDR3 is CASSISGANSNQPQHF. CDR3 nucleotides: TGTGCCAGTAGTATCTCCGGGGCGAATAGCAATCAGCCCCAGCATTTT.